The 2 T cell receptor beta chains in this list originate from one sample, sequenced in a study of cytomegalovirus exposure and HLA in healthy donors. TCRdb keeps only in-frame clones here, not all; method: immunoSEQ multiplex PCR. The table lists about 200,000 clones, around 80% of them singletons. Sequencing used PBMCs. These receptor sequences come from a woman aged 25 to 39 in good health and CMV-seronegative.

This rearrangement joins TRBV5-1 to TRBJ2-7, with D perhaps matching TRBD2 (5 bases). Germline CDR1 and CDR2: SGHRS and YFSETQ. This CDR3 is built from 15 residues. The germline V and J ends were trimmed by 0 bases and 2 bases, with 12 bases remaining between them. In DNA form, the CDR3 reads TGCGCCAGCAGCTTGGCCCCGGGAAGTACCTACGAGCAGTACTTC. This sequence encodes CASSLAPGSTYEQYF.

In its sample, this clone was seen a few times. The rearrangement uses TRBV29-1 and TRBJ1-2; a weak D match, TRBD1 (6 bases). V was clipped by 7 bases and J by 2 bases, with 11 bases between them. This CDR3 contains 12 residues. Germline CDR1 is SQVTM and CDR2 is ANQGSEA. The chain's CDR3 is CSEWTANYGYTF. CDR3 sequence (DNA): TGCAGCGAATGGACAGCGAACTATGGCTACACCTTC.